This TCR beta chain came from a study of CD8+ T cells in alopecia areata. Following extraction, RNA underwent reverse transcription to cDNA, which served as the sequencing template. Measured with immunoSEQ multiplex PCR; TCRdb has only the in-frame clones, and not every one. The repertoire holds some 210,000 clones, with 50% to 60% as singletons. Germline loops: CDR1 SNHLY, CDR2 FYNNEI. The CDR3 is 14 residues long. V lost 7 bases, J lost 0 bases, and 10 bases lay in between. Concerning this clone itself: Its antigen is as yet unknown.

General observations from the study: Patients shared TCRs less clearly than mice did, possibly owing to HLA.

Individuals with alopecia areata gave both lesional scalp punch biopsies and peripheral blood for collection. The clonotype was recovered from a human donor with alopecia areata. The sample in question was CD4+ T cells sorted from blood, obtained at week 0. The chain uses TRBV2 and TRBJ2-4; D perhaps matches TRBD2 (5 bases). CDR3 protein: CASKRDLAKNIQYF. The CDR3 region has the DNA TGTGCCAGCAAACGGGATTTAGCCAAAAACATTCAGTACTTC.